The subject of this entry is one T cell receptor beta chain. Germline V lookup: CDR1 WNHNN, CDR2 SYGVQD (reference sequence). This CDR3 contains 14 residues. The V and J ends lost 6 bases and 2 bases, in that order; junction bases with no gene match: 4. The sample is drawn from a study of T cell clones after liver transplantation. TCRdb's table, derived via immunoSEQ multiplex PCR, lists solely in-frame clones and lacks some. Of more than 95,000 clones detected, approximately 78% appear once; the ten largest clones hold over 0.75%. The origin of this receptor is a human donor who received a liver transplant. The chain recombines TRBV10-1 with TRBJ2-7; 10 nucleotides line up with TRBD1. Specimen: CD4+ T cells from blood, collected before liver transplant. In nucleotides, the CDR3 is TGCGCCAGCAGGGACAGGGGGAGGACCTACGAGCAGTACTTC. This translates into CASRDRGRTYEQYF.